A selection of T cell receptor beta chains follows, all from one sample in a study of blood T cell repertoires in COVID-19. Using immunoSEQ multiplex PCR, the repertoire was profiled, and TCRdb retains in-frame clones only, with some absent. The profile shows about 140,000 clones, 77% of them singletons. The sample consisted of peripheral blood. All receptors come from a woman aged 45-65 years with active or convalescent COVID-19. The CDR3 runs from the conserved cysteine through the conserved F or W. The D gene is left open where the match is weak. A clone size is listed for some rows: how often the clone was seen (once, few, many), or a class if it is expanded.

clone_size: .; d_call: .; v_call: TRBV27; j_call: TRBJ1-4; cdr3_aa: CASSLSLRGGEKLFF; cdr3_nt: TGTGCCAGCAGTTTATCACTCAGGGGTGGAGAAAAACTGTTTTTT
clone_size: .; d_call: TRBD2; v_call: TRBV7-6; j_call: TRBJ2-3; cdr3_aa: CASSRTSGYTDTQYF; cdr3_nt: TGTGCCAGCAGCCGGACTAGCGGGTACACAGATACGCAGTATTTT
clone_size: .; d_call: .; v_call: TRBV4-3; j_call: TRBJ2-2; cdr3_aa: CASSQVPLTSYTGELFF; cdr3_nt: TGCGCCAGCAGCCAAGTGCCCTTGACTAGTTACACCGGGGAGCTGTTTTTT
clone_size: .; d_call: TRBD1; v_call: TRBV6-2/TRBV6-3; j_call: TRBJ1-2; cdr3_aa: CASSSRNRGVGGYTF; cdr3_nt: TGTGCCAGCAGTTCGAGAAACAGGGGAGTTGGAGGCTACACCTTC
clone_size: .; d_call: TRBD2; v_call: TRBV6-6; j_call: TRBJ2-3; cdr3_aa: CASGTSGVTSTDTQYF; cdr3_nt: TGTGCCAGCGGGACTAGCGGGGTAACTAGCACAGATACGCAGTATTTT
clone_size: .; d_call: TRBD1; v_call: TRBV7-2; j_call: TRBJ2-7; cdr3_aa: CASRTEQGATHEQYF; cdr3_nt: TGTGCCAGCCGCACAGAACAGGGGGCGACCCACGAGCAGTACTTC
clone_size: few; d_call: .; v_call: TRBV29-1; j_call: TRBJ2-3; cdr3_aa: CSVQGPSTDTQYF; cdr3_nt: TGCAGCGTTCAGGGGCCTAGCACAGATACGCAGTATTTT
clone_size: .; d_call: .; v_call: TRBV28; j_call: TRBJ2-1; cdr3_aa: CASSSVYNEQFF; cdr3_nt: TGTGCCAGCAGCTCAGTATACAATGAGCAGTTCTTC
clone_size: few; d_call: .; v_call: TRBV28; j_call: TRBJ1-4; cdr3_aa: CASSIPTGATNEKLFF; cdr3_nt: TGTGCCAGCAGTATCCCGACAGGTGCAACTAATGAAAAACTGTTTTTT
clone_size: .; d_call: TRBD1; v_call: TRBV18; j_call: TRBJ2-2; cdr3_aa: CASSPITDRGNTGELFF; cdr3_nt: TGTGCCAGCTCACCGATAACGGACAGGGGGAACACCGGGGAGCTGTTTTTT
clone_size: .; d_call: .; v_call: TRBV4-2; j_call: TRBJ2-7; cdr3_aa: CASSQVVGAAYEQYF; cdr3_nt: TGTGCCAGCAGCCAAGTGGTGGGGGCGGCCTACGAGCAGTACTTC
clone_size: .; d_call: TRBD2; v_call: TRBV5-4; j_call: TRBJ2-7; cdr3_aa: CASSPPGLAGSYEQYF; cdr3_nt: TGTGCCAGCAGCCCTCCGGGACTAGCGGGATCCTACGAGCAGTACTTC
clone_size: .; d_call: .; v_call: TRBV7-3; j_call: TRBJ1-1; cdr3_aa: CASSPNRVVTEAFF; cdr3_nt: TGTGCCAGCAGCCCCAACAGGGTGGTCACTGAAGCTTTCTTT
clone_size: once; d_call: .; v_call: TRBV7-3; j_call: TRBJ2-6; cdr3_aa: CASSLTADSSAGANVLTF; cdr3_nt: TGTGCCAGCAGCTTAACCGCGGATAGTTCCGCTGGGGCCAACGTCCTGACTTTC
clone_size: .; d_call: TRBD1; v_call: TRBV29-1; j_call: TRBJ1-1; cdr3_aa: CSVDEGQLNTEAFF; cdr3_nt: TGCAGCGTTGATGAGGGACAGCTCAACACTGAAGCTTTCTTT
clone_size: .; d_call: .; v_call: TRBV4-2; j_call: TRBJ2-5; cdr3_aa: CASSQVSIQETQYF; cdr3_nt: TGTGCCAGCAGCCAAGTTAGCATCCAAGAGACCCAGTACTTC
clone_size: .; d_call: .; v_call: TRBV6-1; j_call: TRBJ1-1; cdr3_aa: CASSEQGGHTEAFF; cdr3_nt: TGTGCCAGCAGTGAACAGGGAGGACACACTGAAGCTTTCTTT
clone_size: once; d_call: .; v_call: TRBV5-8; j_call: TRBJ2-1; cdr3_aa: CASSLGLGADSYNEQFF; cdr3_nt: TGTGCCAGCAGCTTGGGGTTGGGGGCCGACTCCTACAATGAGCAGTTCTTC
clone_size: .; d_call: .; v_call: TRBV30; j_call: TRBJ1-1; cdr3_aa: CAWSAGFTTEAFF; cdr3_nt: TGTGCCTGGAGTGCAGGGTTTACCACTGAAGCTTTCTTT
clone_size: many; d_call: TRBD1; v_call: TRBV11-2; j_call: TRBJ2-7; cdr3_aa: CASSISGTGASYEQYF; cdr3_nt: TGTGCCAGCAGCATCTCCGGGACAGGGGCTTCCTACGAGCAGTACTTC
clone_size: .; d_call: TRBD2; v_call: TRBV19; j_call: TRBJ2-4; cdr3_aa: CASSPRGGAKNIQYF; cdr3_nt: TGTGCCAGTAGTCCACGCGGGGGAGCCAAAAACATTCAGTACTTC
clone_size: .; d_call: TRBD1; v_call: TRBV7-9; j_call: TRBJ1-1; cdr3_aa: CASSPEANVIGGLTEAFF; cdr3_nt: TGTGCCAGCAGTCCAGAGGCAAACGTCATAGGGGGCCTCACTGAAGCTTTCTTT
clone_size: .; d_call: TRBD2; v_call: TRBV7-3; j_call: TRBJ2-7; cdr3_aa: CASSPIGGADEQYF; cdr3_nt: TGTGCCAGCAGCCCCATCGGGGGGGCGGACGAGCAGTACTTC
clone_size: .; d_call: TRBD1; v_call: TRBV30; j_call: TRBJ2-7; cdr3_aa: CAWSFRRGQGAYEQYF; cdr3_nt: TGTGCCTGGAGTTTCCGAAGGGGACAGGGGGCCTACGAGCAGTACTTC
clone_size: few; d_call: TRBD1; v_call: TRBV7-9; j_call: TRBJ1-2; cdr3_aa: CASSPGQGNYGYTF; cdr3_nt: TGTGCCAGCAGCCCTGGACAGGGGAACTATGGCTACACCTTC
clone_size: many; d_call: .; v_call: TRBV19; j_call: TRBJ1-5; cdr3_aa: CASSIAGHNNQPQHF; cdr3_nt: TGTGCCAGTAGTATTGCAGGGCATAACAATCAGCCCCAGCATTTT